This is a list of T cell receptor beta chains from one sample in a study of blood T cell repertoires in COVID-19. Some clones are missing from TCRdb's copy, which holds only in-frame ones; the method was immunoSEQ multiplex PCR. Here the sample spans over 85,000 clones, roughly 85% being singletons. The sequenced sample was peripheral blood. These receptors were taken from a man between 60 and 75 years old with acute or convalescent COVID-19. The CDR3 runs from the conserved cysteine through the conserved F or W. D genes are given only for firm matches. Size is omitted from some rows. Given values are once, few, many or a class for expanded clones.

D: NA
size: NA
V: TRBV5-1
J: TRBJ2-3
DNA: TGCGCCAGCGCCAGCGATCGAGATACGCAGTATTTT
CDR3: CASASDRDTQYF

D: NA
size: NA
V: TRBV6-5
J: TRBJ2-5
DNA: TGTGCCAGCGGAAGTGGGGGCGTAGAGACCCAGTACTTC
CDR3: CASGSGGVETQYF

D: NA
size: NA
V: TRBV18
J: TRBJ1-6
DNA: TGTGCCAGCTCAATCACTCAGGGCTCCTATAATTCACCCCTCCACTTT
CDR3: CASSITQGSYNSPLHF

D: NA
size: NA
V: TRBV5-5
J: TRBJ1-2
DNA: TGTGCCAGCAGCTTGGATGGGGGGGAGTATGGCTACACCTTC
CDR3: CASSLDGGEYGYTF

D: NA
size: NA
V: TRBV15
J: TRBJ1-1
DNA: TGTGCCACCAGCAGAGGGGAACAGGTTATGAACACTGAAGCTTTCTTT
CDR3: CATSRGEQVMNTEAFF

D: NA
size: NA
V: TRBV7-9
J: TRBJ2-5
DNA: TGTGCCAGCAGCTCCCGGACAGACCAAGAGACCCAGTACTTC
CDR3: CASSSRTDQETQYF

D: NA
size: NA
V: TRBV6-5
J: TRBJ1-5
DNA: TGTGCCAGCAGTTACTACAAGAATCAGCCCCAGCATTTT
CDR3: CASSYYKNQPQHF

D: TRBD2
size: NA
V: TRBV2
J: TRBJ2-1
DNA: TGTGCCAGCAGCCCTAGCGGGGGGGCCTACAATGAGCAGTTCTTC
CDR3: CASSPSGGAYNEQFF

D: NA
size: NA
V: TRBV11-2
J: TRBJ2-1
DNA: TGTGCCAGCAGCTTAGATAACTGGCGGGAAGGTTCTAGGGGGGGGCAGTTCTTC
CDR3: CASSLDNWREGSRGGQFF

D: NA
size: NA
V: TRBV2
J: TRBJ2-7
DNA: TGTGCCAGCACCCTGGACAAGCCGACCTACGAGCAGTACTTC
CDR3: CASTLDKPTYEQYF

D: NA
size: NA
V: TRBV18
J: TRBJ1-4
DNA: TGTGCCAGCTCACCGATGGGGAGTGAAAAACTGTTTTTT
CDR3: CASSPMGSEKLFF

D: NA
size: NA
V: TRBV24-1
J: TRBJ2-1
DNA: TGTGCCACCAGTGACGCAACCGGGACACCGCCGTACAATGAGCAGTTCTTC
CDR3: CATSDATGTPPYNEQFF

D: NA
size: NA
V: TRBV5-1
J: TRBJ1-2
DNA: TGCGCCAGCAGCTTGTTACAGGAGTCCTATGGCTACACCTTC
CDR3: CASSLLQESYGYTF

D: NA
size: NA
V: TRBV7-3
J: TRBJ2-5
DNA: TGTGCCAGCACCCCAGAGGTATGGGGAGAAGAGACCCAGTACTTC
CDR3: CASTPEVWGEETQYF

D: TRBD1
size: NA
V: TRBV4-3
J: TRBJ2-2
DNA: TGCGCCAGCCGCTCCGGGACAGCGAACACCGGGGAGCTGTTTTTT
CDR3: CASRSGTANTGELFF

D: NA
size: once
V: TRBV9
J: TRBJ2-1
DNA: TGTGCCAGCGTCTTCCTTTACAATGAGCAGTTCTTC
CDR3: CASVFLYNEQFF

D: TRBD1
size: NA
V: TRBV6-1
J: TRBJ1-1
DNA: TGTGCCAGCAGTGATGCAGGGGGCGTGGGCACTGAAGCTTTCTTT
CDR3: CASSDAGGVGTEAFF

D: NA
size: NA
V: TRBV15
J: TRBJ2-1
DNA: TGTGCCACCAGCAGGACAGGCAGCTCCTACAATGAGCAGTTCTTC
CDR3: CATSRTGSSYNEQFF

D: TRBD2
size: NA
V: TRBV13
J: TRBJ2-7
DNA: TGTGCCAGCGCTCGGCTAGCGGGAATGGAGCAGTACTTC
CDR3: CASARLAGMEQYF

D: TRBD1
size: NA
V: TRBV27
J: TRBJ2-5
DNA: TGTGCCAGCCGTCCCGGGACAGGGGCGTATGGGTCCGAGACCCAGTACTTC
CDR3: CASRPGTGAYGSETQYF

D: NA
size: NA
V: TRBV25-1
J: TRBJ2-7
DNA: TGTGCCAGCAGTGAATCCGTCCCCTACGAGCAGTACTTC
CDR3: CASSESVPYEQYF

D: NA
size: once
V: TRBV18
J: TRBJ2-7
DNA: TGTGCCAGCTCACCACAGGGGGTCCGGGGCGAGCAGTACTTC
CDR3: CASSPQGVRGEQYF

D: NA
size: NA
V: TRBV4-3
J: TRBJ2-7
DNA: TGCGCCAGCAGCCAAGATGGGGGACAAGGACAATACGAGCAGTACTTC
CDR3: CASSQDGGQGQYEQYF

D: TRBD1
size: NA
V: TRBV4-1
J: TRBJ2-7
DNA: TGCGCCAGCAGCCAAAACCGGGACAGCTCCTACGAGCAGTACTTC
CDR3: CASSQNRDSSYEQYF

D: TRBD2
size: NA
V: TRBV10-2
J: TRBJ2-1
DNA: TGCGCCAGCAGTGAGCCGTCTAGCGGGGCTTTTGAGCAGTTCTTC
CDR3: CASSEPSSGAFEQFF

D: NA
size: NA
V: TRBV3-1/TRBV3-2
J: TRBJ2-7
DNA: TGTGCCAGCGGTACTTACGAGCAGTACTTC
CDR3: CASGTYEQYF

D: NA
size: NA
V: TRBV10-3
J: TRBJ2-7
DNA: TGTGCCATCGGACAGTCCTACGAGCAGTACTTC
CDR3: CAIGQSYEQYF

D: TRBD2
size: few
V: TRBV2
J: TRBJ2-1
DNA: TGTGCCGGAGGACTAGCGGGACTTAATGAGCAGTTCTTC
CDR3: CAGGLAGLNEQFF

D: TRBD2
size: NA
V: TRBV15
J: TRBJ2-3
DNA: TGTGCCACGGGAACTAGCGGGAGCTCTGATACGCAGTATTTT
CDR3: CATGTSGSSDTQYF

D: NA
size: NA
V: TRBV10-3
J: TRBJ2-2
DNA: TGTGCCATCACCCGGCGAGCCCGGAGGGATACCGGGGAGCTGTTTTTT
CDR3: CAITRRARRDTGELFF

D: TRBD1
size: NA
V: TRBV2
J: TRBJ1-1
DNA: TGTGCCAGCGACAGGGACAGGGGATTCACTGAAGCTTTCTTT
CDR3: CASDRDRGFTEAFF

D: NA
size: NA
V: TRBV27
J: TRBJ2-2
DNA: TGTGCCAGCAGTGTGACAGAAATCGGGGAGCTGTTTTTT
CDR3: CASSVTEIGELFF

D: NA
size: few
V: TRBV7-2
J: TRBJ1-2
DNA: TGTGCCAGCAGCTTAGGGGTCGGCAGGGTTAACTATGGCTACACCTTC
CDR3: CASSLGVGRVNYGYTF

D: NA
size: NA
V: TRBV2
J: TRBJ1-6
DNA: TGTGCCAGCAGTGAAGAGCGGAGCTCCTATAATTCACCCCTCCACTTT
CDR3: CASSEERSSYNSPLHF

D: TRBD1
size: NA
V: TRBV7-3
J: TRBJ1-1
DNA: TGTGCCAGCAGCCCTGAGACAGGGAGGAACACTGAAGCTTTCTTT
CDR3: CASSPETGRNTEAFF

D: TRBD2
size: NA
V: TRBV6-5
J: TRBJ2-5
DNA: TGTGCCAGCAGTAGGACTAGCGGGAGAGGGGAGACCCAGTACTTC
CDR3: CASSRTSGRGETQYF

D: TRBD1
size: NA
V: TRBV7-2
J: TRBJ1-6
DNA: TGTGCCAGCAGCTTAGCTATGCCGGGACAGGGCGATTCACCCCTCCACTTT
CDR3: CASSLAMPGQGDSPLHF

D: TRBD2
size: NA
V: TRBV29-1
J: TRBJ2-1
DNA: TGCAGCGTTGAGGTCGTAGCGGGGGGGTTAGCTGGGAATGAGCAGTTCTTC
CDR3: CSVEVVAGGLAGNEQFF

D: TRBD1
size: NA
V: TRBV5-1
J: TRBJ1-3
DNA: TGCGCCAGCAGCTCCCGGGACAGAGACACCATATATTTT
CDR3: CASSSRDRDTIYF

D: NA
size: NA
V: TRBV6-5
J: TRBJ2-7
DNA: TGTGCCACCGATTGGGGGGGCTACTACGAGCAGTACTTC
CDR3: CATDWGGYYEQYF

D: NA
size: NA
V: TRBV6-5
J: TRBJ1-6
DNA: TGTGCCAGCAGTTACTCAAGACAGCAGAATAATTCACCCCTCCACTTT
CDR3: CASSYSRQQNNSPLHF

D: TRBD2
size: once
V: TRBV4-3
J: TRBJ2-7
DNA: TGCGCCAGCAGCCCACTAGCGGGCTACGAGCAGTACTTC
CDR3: CASSPLAGYEQYF

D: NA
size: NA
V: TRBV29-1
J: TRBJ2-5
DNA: TGCAGCGTCCTCGCCCCAACACTAATCCAAGAGACCCAGTACTTC
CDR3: CSVLAPTLIQETQYF

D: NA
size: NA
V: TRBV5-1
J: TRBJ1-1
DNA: TGCGCCAGCAGCAGCGACGGGATGGGGAACACTGAAGCTTTCTTT
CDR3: CASSSDGMGNTEAFF

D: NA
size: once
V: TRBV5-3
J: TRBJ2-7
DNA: TGTGCCAGAAGCTTGTGCTACTACGAGCAGTACTTC
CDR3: CARSLCYYEQYF

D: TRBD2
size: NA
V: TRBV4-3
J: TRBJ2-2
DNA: TGCGCCAGCAGCCAAGCAGTGTCAGGACTAGCGTTGGCCGGGGAGCTGTTTTTT
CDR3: CASSQAVSGLALAGELFF

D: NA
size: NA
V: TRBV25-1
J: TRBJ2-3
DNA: TGTGCCAGCAGGTCTAGCAGAGATACGCAGTATTTT
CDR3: CASRSSRDTQYF